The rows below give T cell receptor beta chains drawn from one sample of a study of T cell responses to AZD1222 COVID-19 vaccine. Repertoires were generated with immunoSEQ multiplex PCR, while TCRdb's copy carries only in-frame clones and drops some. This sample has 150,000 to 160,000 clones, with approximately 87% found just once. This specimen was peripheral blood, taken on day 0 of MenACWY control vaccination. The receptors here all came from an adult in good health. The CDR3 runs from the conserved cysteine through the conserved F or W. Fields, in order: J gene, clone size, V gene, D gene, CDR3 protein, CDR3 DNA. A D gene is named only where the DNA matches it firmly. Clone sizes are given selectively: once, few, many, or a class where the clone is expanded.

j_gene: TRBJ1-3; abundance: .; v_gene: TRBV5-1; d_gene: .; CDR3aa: CASSLEWGDTGNTIYF; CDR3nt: TGCGCCAGCAGCTTGGAGTGGGGGGATACTGGAAACACCATATATTTT
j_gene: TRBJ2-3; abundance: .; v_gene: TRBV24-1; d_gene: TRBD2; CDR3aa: CATSQTPGLAGDSTDTQYF; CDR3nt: TGTGCCACCAGCCAGACACCGGGACTAGCGGGGGATAGCACAGATACGCAGTATTTT
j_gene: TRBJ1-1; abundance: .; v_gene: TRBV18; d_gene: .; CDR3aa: CASSPNRELEAFF; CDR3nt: TGTGCCAGCTCACCGAACCGGGAGCTTGAAGCTTTCTTT
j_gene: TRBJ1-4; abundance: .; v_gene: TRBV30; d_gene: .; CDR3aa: CAWAPNPPKTLVFF; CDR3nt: TGTGCCTGGGCCCCTAATCCCCCGAAGACTTTGGTGTTTTTT
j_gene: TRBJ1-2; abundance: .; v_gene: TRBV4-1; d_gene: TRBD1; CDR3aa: CASSQESTGLSGYTF; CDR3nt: TGCGCCAGCAGCCAAGAATCGACAGGGTTGAGTGGCTACACCTTC
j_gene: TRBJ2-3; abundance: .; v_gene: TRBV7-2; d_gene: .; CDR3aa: CASSPFGGAFADTQYF; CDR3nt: TGTGCCAGCAGCCCCTTTGGAGGGGCGTTCGCAGATACGCAGTATTTT
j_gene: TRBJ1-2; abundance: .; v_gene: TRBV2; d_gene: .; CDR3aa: CASRPGTFYGYTF; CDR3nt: TGTGCCAGCAGACCCGGGACATTCTATGGCTACACCTTC
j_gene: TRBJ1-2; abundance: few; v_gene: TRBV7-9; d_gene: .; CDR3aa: CASSLTQPYGYTF; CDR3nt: TGTGCCAGCAGCTTAACCCAGCCCTATGGCTACACCTTC
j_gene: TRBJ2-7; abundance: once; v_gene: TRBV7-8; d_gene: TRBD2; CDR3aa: CASSLESSGSIGYEQYF; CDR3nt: TGTGCCAGCAGCTTAGAATCTAGCGGGAGTATAGGCTACGAGCAGTACTTC
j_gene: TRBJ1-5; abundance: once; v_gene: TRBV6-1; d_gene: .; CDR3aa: CASSERDIGVNNQPQHF; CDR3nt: TGTGCCAGCAGTGAAAGGGATATTGGGGTAAACAATCAGCCCCAGCATTTT
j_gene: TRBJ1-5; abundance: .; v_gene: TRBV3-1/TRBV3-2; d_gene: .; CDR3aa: CASSPGTTRRSQPQHF; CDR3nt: TGTGCCAGCAGCCCGGGGACGACCAGAAGGAGTCAGCCCCAGCATTTT
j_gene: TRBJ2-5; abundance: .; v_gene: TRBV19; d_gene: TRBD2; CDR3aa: CASSIVTGGWETQYF; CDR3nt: TGTGCCAGTAGTATAGTCACCGGGGGGTGGGAGACCCAGTACTTC
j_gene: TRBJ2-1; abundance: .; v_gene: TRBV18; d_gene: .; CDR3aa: CASSSDGWDYNEQFF; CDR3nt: TGTGCCAGCTCATCCGATGGTTGGGACTACAATGAGCAGTTCTTC
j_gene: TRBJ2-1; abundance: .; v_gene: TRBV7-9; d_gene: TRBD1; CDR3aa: CASSPGQGQFF; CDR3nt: TGTGCCAGCAGTCCCGGACAGGGACAGTTCTTC
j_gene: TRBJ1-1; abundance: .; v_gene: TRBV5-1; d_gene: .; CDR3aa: CASSLLPGSEAFF; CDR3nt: TGCGCCAGCAGCTTGCTGCCTGGGAGTGAAGCTTTCTTT
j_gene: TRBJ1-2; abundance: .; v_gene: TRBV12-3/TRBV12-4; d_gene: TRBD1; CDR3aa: CASSGQGVYGYTF; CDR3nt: TGTGCCAGCAGTGGGCAGGGGGTCTATGGCTACACCTTC
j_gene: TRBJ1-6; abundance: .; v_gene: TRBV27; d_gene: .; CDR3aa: CASSLFVPSYNSPLHF; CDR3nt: TGTGCCAGCAGTTTATTTGTCCCGAGCTATAATTCACCCCTCCACTTT
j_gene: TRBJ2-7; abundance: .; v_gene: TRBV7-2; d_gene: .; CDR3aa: CASSYRAGQSYEQYF; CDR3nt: TGTGCCAGCAGTTACCGGGCAGGCCAATCCTACGAGCAGTACTTC
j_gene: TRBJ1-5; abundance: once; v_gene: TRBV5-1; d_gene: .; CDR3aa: CASSLVGSTSQPQHF; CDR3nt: TGCGCCAGCAGCTTGGTTGGGTCGACGAGTCAGCCCCAGCATTTT
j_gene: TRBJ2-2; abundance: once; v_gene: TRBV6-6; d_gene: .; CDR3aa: CASSAVGDLNTGELFF; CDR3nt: TGTGCCAGCAGTGCCGTGGGAGACCTGAACACCGGGGAGCTGTTTTTT
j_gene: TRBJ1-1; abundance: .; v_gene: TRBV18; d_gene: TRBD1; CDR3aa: CASSPRDSSGNTEAFF; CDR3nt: TGTGCCAGCTCACCAAGGGACAGTTCGGGGAACACTGAAGCTTTCTTT
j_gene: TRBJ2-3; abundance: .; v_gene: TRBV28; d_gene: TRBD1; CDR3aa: CASSLQGDTDTQYF; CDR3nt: TGTGCCAGCAGTTTACAGGGGGACACAGATACGCAGTATTTT
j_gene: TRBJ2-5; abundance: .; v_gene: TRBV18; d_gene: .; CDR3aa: CASSLQNNQETQYF; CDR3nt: TGTGCCAGCTCTCTCCAAAACAACCAAGAGACCCAGTACTTC
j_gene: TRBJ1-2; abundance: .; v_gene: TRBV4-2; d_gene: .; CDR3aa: CASSQEARLGGYTF; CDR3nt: TGTGCCAGCAGCCAAGAGGCAAGGTTGGGCGGCTACACCTTC
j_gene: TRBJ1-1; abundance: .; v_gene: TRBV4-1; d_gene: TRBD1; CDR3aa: CASSSRQGINTEAFF; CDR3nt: TGCGCCAGCAGCTCCCGACAGGGGATAAACACTGAAGCTTTCTTT
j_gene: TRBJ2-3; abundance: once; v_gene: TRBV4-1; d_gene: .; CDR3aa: CASSLQGTFFTDTQYF; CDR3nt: TGCGCCAGCAGCCTCCAAGGGACTTTTTTCACAGATACGCAGTATTTT
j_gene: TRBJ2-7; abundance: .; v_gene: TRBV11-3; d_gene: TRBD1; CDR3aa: CASSRDSSSYEQYF; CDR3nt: TGTGCCAGCAGCCGGGACAGTAGCTCCTACGAGCAGTACTTC
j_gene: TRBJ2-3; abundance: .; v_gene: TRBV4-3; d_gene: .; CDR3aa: CASSQQSSPTDTQYF; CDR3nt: TGCGCCAGCAGCCAACAATCCTCCCCCACAGATACGCAGTATTTT
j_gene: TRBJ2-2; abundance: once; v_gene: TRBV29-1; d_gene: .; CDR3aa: CSVEPDTGELFF; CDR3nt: TGCAGCGTTGAACCCGATACCGGGGAGCTGTTTTTT
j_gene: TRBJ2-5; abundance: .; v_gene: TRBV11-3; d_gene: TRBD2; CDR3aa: CASSGLADQETQYF; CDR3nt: TGTGCCAGCTCCGGACTAGCGGATCAAGAGACCCAGTACTTC
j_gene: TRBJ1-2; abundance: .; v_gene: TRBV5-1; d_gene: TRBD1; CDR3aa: CASSWDRDTSYGYTF; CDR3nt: TGCGCCAGCAGCTGGGACAGGGACACCTCCTATGGCTACACCTTC
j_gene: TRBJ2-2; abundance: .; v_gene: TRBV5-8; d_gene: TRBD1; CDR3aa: CASSSGQPNTGELFF; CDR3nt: TGTGCCAGCAGCTCGGGACAGCCGAACACCGGGGAGCTGTTTTTT
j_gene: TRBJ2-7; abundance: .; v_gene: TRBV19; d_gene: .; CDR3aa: CASSIQGAYEQYF; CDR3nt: TGTGCCAGTAGTATCCAGGGAGCTTACGAGCAGTACTTC
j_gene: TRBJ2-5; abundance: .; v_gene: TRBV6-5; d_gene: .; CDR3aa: CASSRGHEGTQYF; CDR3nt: TGTGCCAGCAGCAGGGGCCATGAGGGGACCCAGTACTTC
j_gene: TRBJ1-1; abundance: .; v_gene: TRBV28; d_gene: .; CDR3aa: CASSLQGLSPEAFF; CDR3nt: TGTGCCAGCAGTTTACAGGGTTTAAGTCCTGAAGCTTTCTTT
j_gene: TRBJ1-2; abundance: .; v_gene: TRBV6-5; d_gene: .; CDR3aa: CASSHRGEETF; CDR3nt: TGTGCCAGCAGCCACCGGGGGGAAGAGACCTTC
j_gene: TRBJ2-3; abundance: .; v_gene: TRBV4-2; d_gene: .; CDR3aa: CASSQGGTLGDTQYF; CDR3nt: TGTGCCAGCAGCCAAGGAGGGACTTTAGGAGATACGCAGTATTTT
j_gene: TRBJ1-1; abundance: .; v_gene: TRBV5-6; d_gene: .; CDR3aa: CASSSDLNTEAFF; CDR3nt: TGTGCCAGCAGCTCTGATCTGAACACTGAAGCTTTCTTT